This section outlines one T cell receptor (beta chain) sequence together with its context. Germline V gene data show CDR1 as LGHDT and CDR2 as YNNKEL (reference sequence). CDR3 length equals 15 residues. Trimming pared 4 bases from V and 0 bases from J, leaving 12 bases between. Original data processing: Reference gene primer amplification yielded estimated nucleated cell counts. The repertoire was sequenced with immunoSEQ multiplex PCR; TCRdb's copy has only in-frame clones and lacks some. V and J calls plus clone size are reproduced from that table; the DNA served to infer D and trimming. The sample shows about 190,000 clones, 75% to 85% of them seen only once. The sample is drawn from a study of blood T cell repertoires in COVID-19. Background on the study: The study drew acute and convalescent COVID-19 samples from the United States, Italy and Spain. PBMCs, B-cell-depleted T cells, or T cells were the source of the cDNA or gDNA that made up the material.

Sequenced sample: peripheral blood. The sequence derives from a man aged 55 to 70 with acute or convalescent COVID-19. J is TRBJ1-1 and V is TRBV3-1 (or the pseudogene TRBV3-2); D is undetermined. The DNA of the CDR3 is TGTGCCAGCAGCCCCCGGGGTGCCATGAACACTGAAGCTTTCTTT. Its protein is CASSPRGAMNTEAFF.